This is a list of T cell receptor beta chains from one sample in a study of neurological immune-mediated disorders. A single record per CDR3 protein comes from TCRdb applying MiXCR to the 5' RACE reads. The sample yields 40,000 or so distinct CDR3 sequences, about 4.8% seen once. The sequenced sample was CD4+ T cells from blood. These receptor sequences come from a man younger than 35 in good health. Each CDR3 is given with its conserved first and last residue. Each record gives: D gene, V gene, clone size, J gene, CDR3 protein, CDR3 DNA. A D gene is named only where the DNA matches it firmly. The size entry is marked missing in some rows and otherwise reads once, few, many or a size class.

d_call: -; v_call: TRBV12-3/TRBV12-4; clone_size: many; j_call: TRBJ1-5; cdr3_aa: CASSLGGTWKILINQPQHF; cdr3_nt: TGTGCCAGCAGTTTGGGCGGCACATGGAAGATACTTATAAATCAGCCCCAGCATTTT
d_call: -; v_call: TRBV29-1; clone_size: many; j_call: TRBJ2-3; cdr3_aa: CSLALARPGLPTDTQYF; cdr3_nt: TGCAGCCTGGCTCTAGCCCGGCCTGGTCTTCCAACAGATACGCAGTATTTT
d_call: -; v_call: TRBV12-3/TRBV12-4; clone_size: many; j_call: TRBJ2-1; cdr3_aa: CASSLDPFANEQFF; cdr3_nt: TGTGCCAGCAGTTTAGACCCGTTCGCCAATGAGCAGTTCTTC
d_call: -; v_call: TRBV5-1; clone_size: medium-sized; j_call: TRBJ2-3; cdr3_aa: CASSLVPATTGDTQYF; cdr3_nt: TGCGCCAGCAGCTTGGTTCCCGCAACCACAGGAGATACGCAGTATTTT
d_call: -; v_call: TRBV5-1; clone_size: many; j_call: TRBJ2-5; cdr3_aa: CASSLGYQKETQYF; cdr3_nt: TGCGCCAGCAGCTTGGGGTACCAGAAAGAGACCCAGTACTTC
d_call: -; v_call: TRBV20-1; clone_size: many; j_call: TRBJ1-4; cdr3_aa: CSAMGGHNEKLFF; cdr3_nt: TGCAGTGCTATGGGGGGACATAATGAAAAACTGTTTTTT
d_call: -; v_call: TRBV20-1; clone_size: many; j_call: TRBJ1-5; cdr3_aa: CSALRDSNQPQHF; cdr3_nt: TGCAGTGCTCTTCGGGATAGCAATCAGCCCCAGCATTTT
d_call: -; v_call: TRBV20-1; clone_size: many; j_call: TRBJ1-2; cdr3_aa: CSARIRPGTLSRALGYTF; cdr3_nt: TGCAGTGCTAGAATCCGTCCCGGGACACTGAGCCGAGCTCTTGGCTACACCTTC
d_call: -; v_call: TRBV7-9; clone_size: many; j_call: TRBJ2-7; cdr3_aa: CASSLPEGEQYF; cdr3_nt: TGTGCCAGCAGCCTCCCGGAAGGCGAGCAGTACTTC
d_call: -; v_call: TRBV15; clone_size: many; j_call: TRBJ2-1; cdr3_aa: CATSRDLRSNEQFF; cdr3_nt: TGTGCCACCAGCAGAGACCTTAGATCGAATGAGCAGTTCTTC
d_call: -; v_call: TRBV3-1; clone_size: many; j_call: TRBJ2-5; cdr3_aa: CASQRLSQQTQYF; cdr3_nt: TGTGCCTCCCAGAGACTGTCCCAGCAGACCCAGTACTTC
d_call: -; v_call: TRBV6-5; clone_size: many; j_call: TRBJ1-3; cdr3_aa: CASRENRDIGNTIYF; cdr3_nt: TGTGCCAGCAGAGAGAACAGGGATATCGGAAACACCATATATTTT
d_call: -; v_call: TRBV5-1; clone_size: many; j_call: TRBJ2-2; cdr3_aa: CASIPTDNTGELFF; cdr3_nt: TGCGCCAGCATTCCGACAGATAACACCGGGGAGCTGTTTTTT
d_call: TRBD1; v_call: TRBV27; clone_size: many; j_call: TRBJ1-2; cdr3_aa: CASSTRRQGLHGYTF; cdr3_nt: TGTGCCAGCAGTACGCGTCGACAGGGTTTGCATGGCTACACCTTC
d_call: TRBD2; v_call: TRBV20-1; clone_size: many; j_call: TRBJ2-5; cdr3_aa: CSANHPGGAQETQYF; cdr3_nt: TGCAGTGCTAACCACCCGGGGGGGGCACAAGAGACCCAGTACTTC
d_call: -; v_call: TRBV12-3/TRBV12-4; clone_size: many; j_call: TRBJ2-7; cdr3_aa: CASSPTYREQYF; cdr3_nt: TGTGCCAGCAGTCCGACATACCGTGAGCAGTACTTC
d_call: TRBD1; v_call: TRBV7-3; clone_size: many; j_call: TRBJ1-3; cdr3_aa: CASSSTGGPGNTIYF; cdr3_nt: TGTGCCAGCAGCTCGACAGGGGGACCTGGAAACACCATATATTTT
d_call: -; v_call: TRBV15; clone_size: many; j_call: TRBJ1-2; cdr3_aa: CATSRDRVETYTF; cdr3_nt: TGTGCCACCAGCAGAGATCGGGTCGAGACATACACCTTC
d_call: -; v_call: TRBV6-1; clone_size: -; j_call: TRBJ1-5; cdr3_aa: CASSEQTGLNQPQSF; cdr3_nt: TGTGCCAGCAGTGAACAAACAGGGCTCAATCAGCCCCAGAGTTTT
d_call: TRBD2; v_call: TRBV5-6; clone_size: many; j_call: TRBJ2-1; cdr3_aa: CASSPGASGAEQFF; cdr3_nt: TGTGCCAGCAGTCCAGGGGCTAGCGGGGCTGAGCAGTTCTTC
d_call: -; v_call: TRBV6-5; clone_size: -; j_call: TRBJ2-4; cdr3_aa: CASSYGLAGKNVQYF; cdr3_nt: TGTGCCAGCAGTTACGGTCTAGCAGGGAAAAACGTTCAGTACTTC
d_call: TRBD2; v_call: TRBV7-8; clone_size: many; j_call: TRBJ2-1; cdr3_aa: CASSQIAGYNEQFF; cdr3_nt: TGTGCCAGCAGCCAAATAGCGGGTTACAATGAGCAGTTCTTC
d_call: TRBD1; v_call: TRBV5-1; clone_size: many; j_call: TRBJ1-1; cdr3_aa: CASNGGTGVTEAFF; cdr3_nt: TGCGCCAGTAACGGTGGGACAGGGGTCACTGAAGCTTTCTTT
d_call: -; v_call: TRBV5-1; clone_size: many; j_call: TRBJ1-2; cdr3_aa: CASSFTLRSVRGYGYTF; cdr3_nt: TGCGCCAGCAGCTTCACTTTGAGGAGCGTTCGAGGGTATGGCTACACCTTC
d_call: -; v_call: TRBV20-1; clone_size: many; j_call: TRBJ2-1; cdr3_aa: CSAPMTPEQFF; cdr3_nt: TGCAGTGCCCCCATGACTCCGGAGCAGTTCTTC
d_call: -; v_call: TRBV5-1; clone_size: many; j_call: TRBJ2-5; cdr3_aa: CASSFSSSETQYF; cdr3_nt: TGCGCCAGCAGCTTTTCTAGCAGCGAGACCCAGTACTTC
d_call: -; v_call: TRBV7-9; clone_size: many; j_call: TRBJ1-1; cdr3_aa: CASSPAVVAFF; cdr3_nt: TGTGCCAGCAGCCCCGCCGTGGTAGCTTTCTTT
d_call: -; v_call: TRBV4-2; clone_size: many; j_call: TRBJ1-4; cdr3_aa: CASSLVQGDEKLFF; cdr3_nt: TGTGCCAGCAGCCTCGTACAGGGTGATGAAAAACTGTTTTTT
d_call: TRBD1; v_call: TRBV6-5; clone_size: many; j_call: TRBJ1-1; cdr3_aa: CASSYSTGLNTEAFF; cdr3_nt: TGTGCCAGCAGTTACTCGACAGGGCTGAACACTGAAGCTTTCTTT
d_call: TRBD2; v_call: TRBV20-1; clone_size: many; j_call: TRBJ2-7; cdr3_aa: CSARDPVGGGARSSYEQYF; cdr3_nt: TGCAGTGCTAGAGATCCTGTAGGCGGGGGGGCCCGAAGCTCCTACGAGCAGTACTTC
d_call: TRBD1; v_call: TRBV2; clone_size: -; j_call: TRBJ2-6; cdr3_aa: CASSGDPGQVNSGANVLTF; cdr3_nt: TGTGCCAGCAGTGGGGACCCGGGACAGGTGAACTCTGGGGCCAACGTCCTGACTTTC